This T cell receptor (beta chain) is drawn from a study of control samples from healthy donors and cancer patients (dated by TCRdb to 2018 to 2021). Per the germline V gene, KGHDR is the CDR1 and SFDVKD is the CDR2. The CDR3 runs 15 residues from the cysteine to the phenylalanine. The retained sequence is limited to the CDR3, 45 bases, with the frame set at the first base. Relative to germline, V is missing 4 bases and J is missing 5 bases, with 6 bases of the junction outside any gene match. Libraries were prepared through the immunoSEQ multiplex PCR assay. Not all clones reach the TCRdb copy of this immuneACCESS table, which keeps in-frame sequences only. Checked studies attribute under half of the gap to unresolved V genes and leave the rest unexplained. The table for this sample lists more than 95,000 clones; 83% of them were counted only once. Under 15% of the sample is taken by the ten largest.

Points on this clone: No cognate antigen has been identified for it. No quality values exist for individual bases; no much larger clone is one base distant.

The chain was built from TRBV24-1 and TRBJ2-1; 8 central bases correspond to TRBD2. The TCR originated in a woman in her forties or fifties in good health. The sample was blood. The base sequence is TGTGCCACCAGTGAGAGCGGGAGTCTCAACAATGAGCAGTTCTTC. This gives the protein CATSESGSLNNEQFF.